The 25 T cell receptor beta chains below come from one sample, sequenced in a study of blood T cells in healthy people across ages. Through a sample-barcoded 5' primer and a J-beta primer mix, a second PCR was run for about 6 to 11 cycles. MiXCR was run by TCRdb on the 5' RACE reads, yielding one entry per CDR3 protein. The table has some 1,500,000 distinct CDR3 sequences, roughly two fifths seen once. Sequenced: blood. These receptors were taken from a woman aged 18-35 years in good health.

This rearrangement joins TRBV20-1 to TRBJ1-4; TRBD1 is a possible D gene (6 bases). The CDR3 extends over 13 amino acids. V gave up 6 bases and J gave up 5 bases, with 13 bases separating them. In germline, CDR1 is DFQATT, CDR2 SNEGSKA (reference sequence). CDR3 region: CSAMTTGNEKLFF. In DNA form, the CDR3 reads TGCAGTGCAATGACCACAGGGAATGAAAAACTGTTTTTT.

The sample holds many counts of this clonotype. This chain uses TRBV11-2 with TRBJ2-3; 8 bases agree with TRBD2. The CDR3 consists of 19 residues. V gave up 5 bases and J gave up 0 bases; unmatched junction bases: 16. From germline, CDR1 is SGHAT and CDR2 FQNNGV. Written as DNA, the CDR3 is TGTGCCAGCAGCCCAAATTTCCTTGGACCTAGCGGGAGCACAGATACGCAGTATTTT. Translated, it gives CASSPNFLGPSGSTDTQYF.

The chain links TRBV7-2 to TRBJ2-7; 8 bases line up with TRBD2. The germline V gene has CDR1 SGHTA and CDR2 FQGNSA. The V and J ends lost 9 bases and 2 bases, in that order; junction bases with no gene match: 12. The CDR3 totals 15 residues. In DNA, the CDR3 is TGTGCCAGGATAACGGGGGGGCCAAACCCCTACGAGCAGTACTTC. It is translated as CARITGGPNPYEQYF. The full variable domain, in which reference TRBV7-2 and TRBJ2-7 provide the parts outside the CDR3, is GAGVSQSPSNKVTEKGKDVELRCDPISGHTALYWYRQSLGQGLEFLIYFQGNSAPDKSGLPSDRFSAERTGGSVSTLTIQRTQQEDSAVYLCARITGGPNPYEQYFGPGTRLTVT.

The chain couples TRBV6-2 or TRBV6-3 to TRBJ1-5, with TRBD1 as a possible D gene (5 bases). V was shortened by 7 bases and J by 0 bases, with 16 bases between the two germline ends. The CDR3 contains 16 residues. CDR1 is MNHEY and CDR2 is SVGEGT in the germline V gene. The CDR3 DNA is TGTGCCAGCAAACCGCGGCAGGGAGATAGCAATCAGCCCCAGCATTTT. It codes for CASKPRQGDSNQPQHF.

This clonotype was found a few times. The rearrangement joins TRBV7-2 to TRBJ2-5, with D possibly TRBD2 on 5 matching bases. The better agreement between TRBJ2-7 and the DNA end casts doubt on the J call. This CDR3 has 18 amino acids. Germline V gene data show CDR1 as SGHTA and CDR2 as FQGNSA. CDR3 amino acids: CASSLKAVERSLSYEQYF. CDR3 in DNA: TGTGCCAGCAGCTTAAAGGCGGTAGAGCGGAGTTTATCGTACGAGCAGTACTTC.

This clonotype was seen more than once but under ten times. CDR3 protein: CSVAGLSVGFTSYEQYF. DNA of the CDR3: TGCAGCGTTGCCGGGCTTTCGGTGGGATTTACCTCCTACGAGCAGTACTTC. The chain combines TRBV29-1 with TRBJ2-7; D is uncertain. The CDR3 extends over 17 amino acids. Trimming shortened V by 4 bases and J by 0 bases, and 22 bases separated the two germline ends. Germline CDR1 SQVTM, CDR2 ANQGSEA.

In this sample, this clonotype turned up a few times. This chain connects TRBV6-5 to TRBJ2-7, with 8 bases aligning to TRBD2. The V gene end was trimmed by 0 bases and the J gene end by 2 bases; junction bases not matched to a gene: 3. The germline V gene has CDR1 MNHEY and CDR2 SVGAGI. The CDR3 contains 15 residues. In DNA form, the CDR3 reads TGTGCCAGCAGTTACTCGGTAGCGGGGCCCTACGAGCAGTACTTC. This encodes CASSYSVAGPYEQYF.

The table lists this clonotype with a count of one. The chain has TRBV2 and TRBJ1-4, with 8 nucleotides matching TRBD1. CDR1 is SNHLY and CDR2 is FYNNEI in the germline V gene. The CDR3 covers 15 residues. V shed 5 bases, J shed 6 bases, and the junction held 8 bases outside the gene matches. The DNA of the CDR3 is TGTGCCAGCAGTCCCTGGACAGGGAGAGATGAAAAACTGTTTTTT. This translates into CASSPWTGRDEKLFF.

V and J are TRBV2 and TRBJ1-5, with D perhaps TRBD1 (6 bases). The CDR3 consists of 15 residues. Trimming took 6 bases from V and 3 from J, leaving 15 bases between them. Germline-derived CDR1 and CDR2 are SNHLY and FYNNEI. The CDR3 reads CASSWDTGFNQPQHF. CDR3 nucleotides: TGTGCCAGCAGCTGGGACACGGGTTTCAATCAGCCCCAGCATTTT.

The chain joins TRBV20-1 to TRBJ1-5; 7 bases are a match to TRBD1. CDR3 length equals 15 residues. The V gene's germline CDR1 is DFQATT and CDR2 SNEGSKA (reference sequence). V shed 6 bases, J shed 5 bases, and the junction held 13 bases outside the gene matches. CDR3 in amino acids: CSADLAGGPDQPQHF. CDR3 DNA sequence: TGCAGTGCCGACCTTGCAGGGGGGCCTGATCAGCCCCAGCATTTT.

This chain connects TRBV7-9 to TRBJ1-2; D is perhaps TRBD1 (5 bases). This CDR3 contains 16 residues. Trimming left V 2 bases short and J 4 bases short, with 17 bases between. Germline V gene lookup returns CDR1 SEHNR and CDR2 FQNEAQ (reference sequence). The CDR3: CASSLKNLDSGYGYTF. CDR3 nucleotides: TGTGCCAGCAGCTTAAAAAATCTAGACAGCGGCTATGGCTACACCTTC. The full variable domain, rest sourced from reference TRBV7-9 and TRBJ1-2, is DTGVSQNPRHKITKRGQNVTFRCDPISEHNRLYWYRQTLGQGPEFLTYFQNEAQLEKSRLLSDRFSAERPKGSFSTLEIQRTEQGDSAMYLCASSLKNLDSGYGYTFGSGTRLTVV.

The CDR3 bases are TGTGCCATCAGTGAGTCGATCCCAGGGGTTCAGCCCCAGCATTTT. It encodes CAISESIPGVQPQHF. The chain couples TRBV10-3 to TRBJ1-5; weak D call: TRBD1 (6 bases). The V end was cut by 0 bases, the J end by 6 bases, with 12 bases between. The CDR3 consists of 15 residues. The V gene's germline CDR1 is ENHRY and CDR2 SYGVKD.

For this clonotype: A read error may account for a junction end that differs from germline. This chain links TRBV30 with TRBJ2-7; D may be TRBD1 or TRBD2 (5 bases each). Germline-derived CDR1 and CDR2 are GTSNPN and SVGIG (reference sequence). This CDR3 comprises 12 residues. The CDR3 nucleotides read TGTGCCGGGAGCCCAGGGAGCTACGAGCAGTACTTC. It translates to CAGSPGSYEQYF.

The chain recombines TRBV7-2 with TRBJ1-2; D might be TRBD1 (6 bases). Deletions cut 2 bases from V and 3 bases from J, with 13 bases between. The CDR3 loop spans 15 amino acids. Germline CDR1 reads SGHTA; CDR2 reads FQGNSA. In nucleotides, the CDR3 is TGTGCCAGCAGCTTAACTCCGGGGGCGTACTATGGCTACACCTTC. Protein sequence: CASSLTPGAYYGYTF.

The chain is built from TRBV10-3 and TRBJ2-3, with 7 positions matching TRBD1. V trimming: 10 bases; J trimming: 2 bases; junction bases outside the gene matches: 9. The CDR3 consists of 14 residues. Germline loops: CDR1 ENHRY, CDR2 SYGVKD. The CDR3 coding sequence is TGTGCCACAAGAAGACAGGGTGACACAGATACGCAGTATTTT. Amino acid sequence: CATRRQGDTDTQYF.

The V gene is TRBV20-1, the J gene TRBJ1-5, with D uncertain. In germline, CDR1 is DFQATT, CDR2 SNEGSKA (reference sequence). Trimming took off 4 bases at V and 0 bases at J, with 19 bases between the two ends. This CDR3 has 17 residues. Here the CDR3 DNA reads TGCAGTGCTAACGACGGAGGTTCTTCCTATAGCAATCAGCCCCAGCATTTT. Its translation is CSANDGGSSYSNQPQHF.

CDR3 region: CASSYDPRDKKETQYF. CDR3 coding DNA: TGTGCCAGCAGTTACGACCCCAGGGATAAGAAAGAGACCCAGTACTTC. The chain joins TRBV6-2 or TRBV6-3 to TRBJ2-5; D may be TRBD1 (5 bases). The germline V and J ends were trimmed by 2 bases and 3 bases, with 16 bases remaining between them. Looked up from germline, CDR1 is MNHEY and CDR2 is SVGEGT. The CDR3 extends over 16 amino acids.

The CDR3 here is CSARKNRGLRLDTQYF. For the CDR3, the DNA is TGCAGTGCTAGGAAAAACAGGGGCTTGCGCCTTGATACGCAGTATTTT. This sequence joins TRBV20-1 and TRBJ2-3, with TRBD1 matching over 7 bases. The CDR3 loop spans 16 amino acids. Germline CDR1 and CDR2: DFQATT and SNEGSKA (reference sequence). The junction had 15 bases not matched to a gene; V was cut back by 3 bases and J by 6 bases.

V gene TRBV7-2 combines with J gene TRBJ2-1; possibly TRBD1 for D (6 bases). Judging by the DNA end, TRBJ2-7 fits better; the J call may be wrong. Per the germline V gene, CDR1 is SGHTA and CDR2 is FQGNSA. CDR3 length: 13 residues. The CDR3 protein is CASSAGALNEQYF. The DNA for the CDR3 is TGTGCCAGCAGCGCAGGGGCCCTCAATGAGCAGTACTTC.

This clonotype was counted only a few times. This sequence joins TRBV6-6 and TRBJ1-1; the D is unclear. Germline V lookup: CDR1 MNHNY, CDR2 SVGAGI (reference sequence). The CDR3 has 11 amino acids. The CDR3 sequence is CAIGLNTEAFF. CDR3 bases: TGTGCTATAGGCCTGAACACTGAAGCTTTCTTT.

In DNA, the CDR3 is TGCAGTGCGAGACTAGCGGGGGGTTATGAGCAGTTCTTC. Encoded protein: CSARLAGGYEQFF. V and J are TRBV20-1 and TRBJ2-1, with 13 positions matching TRBD2. Looked up from germline, CDR1 is DFQATT and CDR2 is SNEGSKA (reference sequence). Trimming cost V 6 bases and J 8 bases; bases outside gene matches: 4. The CDR3 spans 13 residues.

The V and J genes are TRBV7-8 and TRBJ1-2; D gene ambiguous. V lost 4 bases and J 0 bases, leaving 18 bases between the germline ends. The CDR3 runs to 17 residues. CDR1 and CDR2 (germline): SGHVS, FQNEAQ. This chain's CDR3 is CASSSSGAPGTNYGYTF. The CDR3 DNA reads TGTGCCAGCAGCTCTAGTGGCGCTCCAGGAACTAACTATGGCTACACCTTC.

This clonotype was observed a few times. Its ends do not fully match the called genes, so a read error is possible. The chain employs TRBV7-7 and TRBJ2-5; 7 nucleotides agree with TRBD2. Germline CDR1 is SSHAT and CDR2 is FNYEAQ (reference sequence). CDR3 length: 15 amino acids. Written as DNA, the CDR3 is TGTGCTAGCAGCTTTTCGGCGGGGGTAGGTAATGAGCAGTACTTC. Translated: CASSFSAGVGNEQYF. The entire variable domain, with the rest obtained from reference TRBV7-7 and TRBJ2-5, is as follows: GAGVSQSPRYKVTKRGQDVTLRCDPISSHATLYWYQQALGQGPEFLTYFNYEAQPDKSGLPSDRFSAERPEGSISTLTIQRTEQRDSAMYRCASSFSAGVGNEQYFGPGTRLLVL.

As DNA, the CDR3 is TGTGCCAGCAGCAAAGTAACGGGTAATCAGCCCCAGCATTTT. This codes for CASSKVTGNQPQHF. The chain recombines TRBV21-1 with TRBJ1-5. TRBV21-1 is a recognized pseudogene. This CDR3 is built from 14 residues.

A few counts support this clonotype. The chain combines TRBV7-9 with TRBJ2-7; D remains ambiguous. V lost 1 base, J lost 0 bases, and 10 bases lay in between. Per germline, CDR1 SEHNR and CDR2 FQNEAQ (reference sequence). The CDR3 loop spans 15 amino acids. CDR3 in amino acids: CASSLDPSGSYEQYF. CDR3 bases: TGTGCCAGCAGCTTAGATCCCTCTGGCTCCTACGAGCAGTACTTC.